This entry concerns a single T cell receptor beta chain. Trimming stripped 3 bases from V and 0 bases from J, with 20 bases between. The CDR3 runs to 17 residues. Germline CDR1 is DFQATT and CDR2 is SNEGSKA (reference sequence). This entry comes from a study of blood T cell repertoires in COVID-19. Looking at the study overall: The United States, Italy and Spain provided the acute and convalescent COVID-19 samples.

Original processing notes: Amplification of reference gene primers was used by the study to estimate nucleated cell counts. Data came from immunoSEQ multiplex PCR; TCRdb stores just in-frame clones and leaves some out. V and J calls and clone size are those listed in that table; D and trimming were worked out from the DNA. The sample gives under 250,000 clones, approximately 91% of which show up once; 0.83% is in the top ten. Material: peripheral blood. This TCR was recovered from a man under 40 with COVID-19, enrolled during active disease. This chain connects TRBV20-1 to TRBJ1-1; D possibly corresponds to TRBD1 (6 bases). The CDR3: CSASWEWAGDMNTEAFF. The DNA of the CDR3 is TGCAGTGCTAGTTGGGAGTGGGCAGGGGATATGAACACTGAAGCTTTCTTT.